This T cell receptor beta chain comes out of a study of beta chain features in type 1 diabetes. Expressed TCRB transcripts were sequenced because the entire RNA isolate underwent reverse transcription. Some clones are missing from TCRdb's copy, which holds only in-frame ones; the method was immunoSEQ multiplex PCR. The sample holds 300,000 to 400,000 clones, more than 9.5% seen once. Sequencing was carried out using naive CD4+ T cells from blood. The sequence was collected from a woman in her thirties in good health.

The CDR3 is CSATGETGANVLTF. The DNA of the CDR3 is TGCAGCGCGACAGGCGAGACTGGGGCCAACGTCCTGACTTTC. The gene calls are TRBV29-1 and TRBJ2-6; D is perhaps TRBD1 (6 bases). V lost 7 bases and J 2 bases, leaving 12 bases between the germline ends. The CDR3 totals 14 residues. CDR1 and CDR2 (germline): SQVTM, ANQGSEA.